This T cell receptor (beta chain) was captured in a study of T cells after yellow fever vaccination. Whole-study context: Low-cell-number fractions underwent preparation using SMART-Seq v4 Ultra Low Input.

V lost 3 bases to trimming and J lost 8 bases, with 19 bases between them. Germline lookup yields CDR1 DFQATT and CDR2 SNEGSKA (reference sequence). This CDR3 contains 14 residues. TCRdb fed the 5' RACE reads into MiXCR, producing one record per CDR3 protein. The table has 310,000 or so distinct CDR3 sequences, 6.8% seen once. This specimen consisted of PBMCs, obtained approximately 47 days after the first yellow fever vaccination. The source of this sequence is a man in his late teens or twenties who received the YFV17D yellow fever vaccine. The chain has TRBV20-1 and TRBJ1-2, with D perhaps TRBD1 (5 bases). The CDR3 bases are TGCAGTGCTAGGCCAAGGGGAGAATGGGGCGGCTACACCTTC. As protein: CSARPRGEWGGYTF.